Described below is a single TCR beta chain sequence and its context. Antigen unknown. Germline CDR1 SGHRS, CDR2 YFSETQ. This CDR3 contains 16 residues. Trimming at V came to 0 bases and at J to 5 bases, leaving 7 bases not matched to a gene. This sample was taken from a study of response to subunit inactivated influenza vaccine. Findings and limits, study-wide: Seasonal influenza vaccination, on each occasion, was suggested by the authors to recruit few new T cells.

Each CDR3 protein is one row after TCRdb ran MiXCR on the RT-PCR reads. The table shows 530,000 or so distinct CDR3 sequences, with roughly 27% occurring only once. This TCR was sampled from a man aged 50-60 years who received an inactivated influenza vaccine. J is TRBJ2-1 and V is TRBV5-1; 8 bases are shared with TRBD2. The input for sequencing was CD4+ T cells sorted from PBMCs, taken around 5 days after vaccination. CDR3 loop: CASSLDGGRLDNEQFF. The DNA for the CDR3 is TGCGCCAGCAGCTTGGATGGCGGGAGGCTAGACAATGAGCAGTTCTTC.